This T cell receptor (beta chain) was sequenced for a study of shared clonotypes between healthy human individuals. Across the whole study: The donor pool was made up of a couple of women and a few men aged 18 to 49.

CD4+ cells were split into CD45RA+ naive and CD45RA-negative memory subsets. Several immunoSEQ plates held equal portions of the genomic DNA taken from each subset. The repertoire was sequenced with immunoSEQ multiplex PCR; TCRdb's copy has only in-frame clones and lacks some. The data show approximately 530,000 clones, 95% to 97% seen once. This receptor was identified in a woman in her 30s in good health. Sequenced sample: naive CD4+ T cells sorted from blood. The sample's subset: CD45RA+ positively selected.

In DNA form, the CDR3 reads TGCGCCAGCAGCTCCAGGACGCCGGGGAACACTGAAGCTTTCTTT. Translation gives CASSSRTPGNTEAFF. The V call is TRBV5-1, the J call TRBJ1-1, with no clear D. The CDR3 contains 15 residues. Germline V gene lookup returns CDR1 SGHRS and CDR2 YFSETQ. V was pared by 3 bases and J by 1 base, with 13 bases between.